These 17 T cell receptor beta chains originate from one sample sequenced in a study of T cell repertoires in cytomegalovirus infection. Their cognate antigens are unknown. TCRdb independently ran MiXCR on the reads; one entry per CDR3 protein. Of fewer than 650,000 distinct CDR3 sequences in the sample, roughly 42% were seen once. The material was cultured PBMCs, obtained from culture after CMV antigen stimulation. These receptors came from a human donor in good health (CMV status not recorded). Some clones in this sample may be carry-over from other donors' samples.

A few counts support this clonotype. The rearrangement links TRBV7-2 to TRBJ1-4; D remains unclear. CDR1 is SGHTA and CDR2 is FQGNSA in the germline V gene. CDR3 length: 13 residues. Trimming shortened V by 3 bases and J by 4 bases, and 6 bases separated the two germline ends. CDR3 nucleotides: TGTGCCAGCAGCTTTAAGAATAATGAAAAACTGTTTTTT. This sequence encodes CASSFKNNEKLFF. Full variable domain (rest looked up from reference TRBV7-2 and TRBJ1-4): GAGVSQSPSNKVTEKGKDVELRCDPISGHTALYWYRQSLGQGLEFLIYFQGNSAPDKSGLPSDRFSAERTGGSVSTLTIQRTQQEDSAVYLCASSFKNNEKLFFGSGTQLSVL.

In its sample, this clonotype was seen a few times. Written as DNA, the CDR3 is TGTGCCAGCAGCGCCGTGGCTAGCGGAAAAAGCTCCTACGAGCAGTACTTC. It specifies CASSAVASGKSSYEQYF. The V call is TRBV11-2, the J call TRBJ2-7; TRBD2 matches 7 bases. The ends lost 5 bases at V and 0 bases at J; junction bases unmatched: 13. This CDR3 has 17 residues. In germline, CDR1 is SGHAT, CDR2 FQNNGV.

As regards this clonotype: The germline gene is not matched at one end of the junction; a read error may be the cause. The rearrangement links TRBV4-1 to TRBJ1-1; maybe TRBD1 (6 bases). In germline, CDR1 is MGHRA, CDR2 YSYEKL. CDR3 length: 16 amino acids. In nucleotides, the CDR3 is TGTGCCAGCAGCCAAGATCGGGGGGCCGGGGACACTGAAGCTTTCTTT. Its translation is CASSQDRGAGDTEAFF.

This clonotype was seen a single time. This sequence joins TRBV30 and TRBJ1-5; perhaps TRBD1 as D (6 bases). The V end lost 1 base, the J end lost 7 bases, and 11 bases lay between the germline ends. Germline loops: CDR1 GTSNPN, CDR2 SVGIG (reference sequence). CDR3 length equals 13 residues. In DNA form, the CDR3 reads TGTGCCTGGAGTGCGGGGGCAGGACAGCCCCAGCATTTT. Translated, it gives CAWSAGAGQPQHF.

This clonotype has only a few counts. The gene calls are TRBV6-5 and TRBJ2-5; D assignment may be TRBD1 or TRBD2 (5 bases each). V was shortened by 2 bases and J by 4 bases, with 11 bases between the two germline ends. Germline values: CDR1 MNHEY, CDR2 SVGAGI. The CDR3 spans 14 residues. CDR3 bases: TGTGCCAGCAGTTACGGGAGAGGGGCAGAGACCCAGTACTTC. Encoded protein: CASSYGRGAETQYF.

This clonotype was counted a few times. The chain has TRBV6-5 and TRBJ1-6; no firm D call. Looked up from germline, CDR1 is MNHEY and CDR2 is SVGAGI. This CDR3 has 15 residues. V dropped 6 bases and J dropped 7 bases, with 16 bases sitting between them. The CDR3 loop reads CASRGGPFGNSPLHF. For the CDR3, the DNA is TGTGCCAGCAGGGGCGGGCCATTCGGGAATTCACCCCTCCACTTT.

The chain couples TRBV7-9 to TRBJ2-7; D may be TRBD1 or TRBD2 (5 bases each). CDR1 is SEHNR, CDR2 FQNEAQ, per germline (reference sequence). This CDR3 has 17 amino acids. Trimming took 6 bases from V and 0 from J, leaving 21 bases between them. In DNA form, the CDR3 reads TGTGCCAGCAGTGAAGCGAGAGGGGCTAGTTCCTCCTACGAGCAGTACTTC. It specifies CASSEARGASSSYEQYF.

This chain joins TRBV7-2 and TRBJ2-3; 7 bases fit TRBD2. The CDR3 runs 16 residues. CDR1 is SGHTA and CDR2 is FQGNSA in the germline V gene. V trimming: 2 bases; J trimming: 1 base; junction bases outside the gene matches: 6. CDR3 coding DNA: TGTGCCAGCAGCTTATTCTCCAGCGGGGGCACAGATACGCAGTATTTT. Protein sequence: CASSLFSSGGTDTQYF.

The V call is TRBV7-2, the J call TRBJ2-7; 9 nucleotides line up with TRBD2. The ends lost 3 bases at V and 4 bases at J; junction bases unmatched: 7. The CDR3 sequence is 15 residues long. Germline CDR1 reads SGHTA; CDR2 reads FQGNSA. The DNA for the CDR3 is TGTGCCAGCAGCTTCCGTAGCGGGAGTGGATACGAGCAGTACTTC. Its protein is CASSFRSGSGYEQYF.

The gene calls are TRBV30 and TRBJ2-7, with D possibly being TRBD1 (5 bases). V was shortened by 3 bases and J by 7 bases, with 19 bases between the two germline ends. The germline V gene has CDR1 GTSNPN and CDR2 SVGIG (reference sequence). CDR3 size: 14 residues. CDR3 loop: CAWRGRGLVGEQYF. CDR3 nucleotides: TGTGCCTGGAGAGGTAGGGGCTTAGTGGGAGAGCAGTACTTC.

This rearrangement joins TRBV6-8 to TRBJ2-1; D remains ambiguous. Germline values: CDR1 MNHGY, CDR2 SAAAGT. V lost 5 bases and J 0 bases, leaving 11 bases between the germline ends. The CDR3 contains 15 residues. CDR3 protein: CASSREESSYNEQFF. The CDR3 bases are TGTGCCAGCAGTCGAGAGGAAAGCTCCTACAATGAGCAGTTCTTC.

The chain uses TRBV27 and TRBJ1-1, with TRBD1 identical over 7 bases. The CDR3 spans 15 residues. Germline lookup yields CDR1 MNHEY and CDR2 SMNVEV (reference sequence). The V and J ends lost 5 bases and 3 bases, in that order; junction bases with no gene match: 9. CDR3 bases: TGTGCCAGCAGTCCCCGACAGGGCGGAGACACTGAAGCTTTCTTT. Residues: CASSPRQGGDTEAFF.

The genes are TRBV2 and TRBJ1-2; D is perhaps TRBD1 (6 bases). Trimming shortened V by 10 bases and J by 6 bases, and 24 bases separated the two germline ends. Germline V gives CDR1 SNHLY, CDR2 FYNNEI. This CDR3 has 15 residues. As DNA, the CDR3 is TGTGCCACCTTTCCTCTCCAGGGGAAAAGGGATGGCTACACCTTC. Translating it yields CATFPLQGKRDGYTF.

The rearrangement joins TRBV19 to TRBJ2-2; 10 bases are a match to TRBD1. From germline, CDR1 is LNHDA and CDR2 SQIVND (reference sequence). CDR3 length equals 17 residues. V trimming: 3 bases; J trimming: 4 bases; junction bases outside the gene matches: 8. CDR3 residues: CASSIQGGQGGTGELFF. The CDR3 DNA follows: TGTGCCAGTAGTATCCAGGGTGGACAGGGGGGCACCGGGGAGCTGTTTTTT. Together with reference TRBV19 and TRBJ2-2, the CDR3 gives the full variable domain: DGGITQSPKYLFRKEGQNVTLSCEQNLNHDAMYWYRQDPGQGLRLIYYSQIVNDFQKGDIAEGYSVSREKKESFPLTVTSAQKNPTAFYLCASSIQGGQGGTGELFFGEGSRLTVL.

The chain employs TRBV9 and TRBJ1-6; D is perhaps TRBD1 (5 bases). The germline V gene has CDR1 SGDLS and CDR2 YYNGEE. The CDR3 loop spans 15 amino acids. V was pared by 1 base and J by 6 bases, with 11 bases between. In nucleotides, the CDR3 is TGTGCCAGCAGCGTAAGGGGAAATAGTAATTCACCCCTCCACTTT. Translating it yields CASSVRGNSNSPLHF.

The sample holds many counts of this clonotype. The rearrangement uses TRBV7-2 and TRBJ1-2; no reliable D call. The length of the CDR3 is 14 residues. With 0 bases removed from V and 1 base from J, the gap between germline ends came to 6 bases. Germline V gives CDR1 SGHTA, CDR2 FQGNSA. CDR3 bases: TGTGCCAGCAGCTTAGCCTCAGTTAACTATGGCTACACCTTC. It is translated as CASSLASVNYGYTF.

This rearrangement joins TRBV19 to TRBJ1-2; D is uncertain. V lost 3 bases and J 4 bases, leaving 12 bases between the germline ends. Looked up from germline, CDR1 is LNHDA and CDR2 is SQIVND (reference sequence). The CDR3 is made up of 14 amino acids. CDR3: CASSIGSRVYGYTF. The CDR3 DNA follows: TGTGCCAGTAGTATCGGGTCCAGAGTCTATGGCTACACCTTC.